The clone carrying this T cell receptor (beta chain) was picked up a small number of times. The antigen is undetermined. Random-hexamer reverse transcription was applied to about 0.45 to 1 ug RNA. A multiplex approach, immunoSEQ multiplex PCR, amplified TCR beta CDR3 across 54 Vbeta and 13 Jbeta. MiXCR, run by TCRdb on the immunoSEQ multiplex PCR reads, gives a single entry per CDR3 protein. The data contain about 130,000 distinct CDR3 sequences, nearly 95% of them singletons. This entry comes from a study of CD8 T cells in Susac syndrome. Study observations and caveats: The authors acknowledged that the study's TCR sequencing and HLA analysis involved relatively few individuals.

Blood CD8+ and CD4+ T cells underwent high-throughput TCR beta sequencing. TEMRA cells were FACS-enriched, and CD8+ and CD4+ T cells were isolated negatively. This CDR3 is built from 12 residues. Between the trimmed V and J ends, which lost 4 bases and 2 bases, there was a span of 2 bases. Germline CDR1 MDHEN, CDR2 SYDVKM. The TCR sequence derives from a human donor in good health. The chain uses TRBV28 and TRBJ2-2; D is undetermined. Source material: CD4+ T cells from PBMCs. CDR3 bases: TGTGCCAGCAGTTCCAACACCGGGGAGCTGTTTTTT. It translates to CASSSNTGELFF. The full variable domain, rest sourced from reference TRBV28 and TRBJ2-2, is DVKVTQSSRYLVKRTGEKVFLECVQDMDHENMFWYRQDPGLGLRLIYFSYDVKMKEKGDIPEGYSVSREKKERFSLILESASTNQTSMYLCASSSNTGELFFGEGSRLTVL.